This T cell receptor beta chain is drawn from a study of response to subunit inactivated influenza vaccine. The study's findings and limits: Authors suggested few new T cells are recruited by each seasonal influenza vaccination.

Concerning this clonotype itself: Antigen unknown.

Germline CDR1 and CDR2: SGHAT and FQNNGV. The CDR3 is 14 amino acids. The J segment lost 8 bases and the V segment lost 5 bases, leaving 8 bases of the junction unmatched. From the RT-PCR reads, TCRdb called clonotypes with MiXCR, one entry per CDR3 protein. The sample shows about 780,000 distinct CDR3 sequences, roughly 20% of them seen only once. This receptor was taken from a middle-aged man who received an inactivated influenza vaccine. The source was PBMCs from blood, collected about 5 days after vaccination. This chain joins TRBV11-2 and TRBJ2-1, with 8 bases that match TRBD1. CDR3 region: CASSLWAGGDEQFF. The CDR3 bases are TGTGCCAGCAGCCTCTGGGCAGGGGGCGATGAGCAGTTCTTC.